Shown below are 22 T cell receptor beta chains from a single sample sequenced in a study of cytomegalovirus exposure and HLA in healthy donors. Researchers ran the PCR with 60 Vbeta and 13 Jbeta primers. Sequencing was performed with immunoSEQ multiplex PCR; in TCRdb, only in-frame clones are kept and a portion is missing. The data hold tens of thousands of clones, with around 68% observed a single time. Specimen: PBMCs. The receptor set was obtained from a man aged 25-45 years in good health and CMV-seronegative.

The CDR3 loop reads CASSSPGLAGQETQYF. As DNA, the CDR3 is TGTGCCAGCAGTTCGCCGGGACTAGCGGGGCAAGAGACCCAGTACTTC. This chain links TRBV6-5 with TRBJ2-5, with 13 bases lining up with TRBD2. This CDR3 region has 16 residues. Per germline, CDR1 MNHEY and CDR2 SVGAGI. V dropped 4 bases and J dropped 2; count of bases not matched to a gene: 4.

The rearrangement uses TRBV27 and TRBJ1-1; D not certain. The V and J ends lost 3 bases and 2 bases respectively, with 7 bases between them. There are 13 residues in the CDR3. Germline V gene data show CDR1 as MNHEY and CDR2 as SMNVEV (reference sequence). The CDR3 is CASSFESNTEAFF. The CDR3 bases are TGTGCCAGCAGTTTTGAGTCAAACACTGAAGCTTTCTTT.

The chain recombines TRBV5-1 with TRBJ2-7; D may be TRBD1 (6 bases). The V gene lost 3 bases and the J gene lost 3 bases, with 19 bases spanning the gap. CDR1 and CDR2 (germline): SGHRS, YFSETQ. This CDR3 has 16 residues. CDR3 DNA: TGCGCCAGCAGCTGGTGGACAGACTTAACCCGCTACGAGCAGTACTTC. This encodes CASSWWTDLTRYEQYF.

This clone came up a few times. V usage is TRBV5-1 and J usage is TRBJ2-7; TRBD1 might be the D (6 bases). Trimming cost V 0 bases and J 3 bases, with 10 bases left between them. The CDR3 totals 14 residues. CDR1 SGHRS and CDR2 YFSETQ come from the germline V gene. The CDR3 DNA sequence: TGCGCCAGCAGCTTGGAGGGGGACCACTACGAGCAGTACTTC. It encodes CASSLEGDHYEQYF. Combining the CDR3 with reference TRBV5-1 and TRBJ2-7 gives the whole variable domain KAGVTQTPRYLIKTRGQQVTLSCSPISGHRSVSWYQQTPGQGLQFLFEYFSETQRNKGNFPGRFSGRQFSNSRSEMNVSTLELGDSALYLCASSLEGDHYEQYFGPGTRLTVT.

The V gene is TRBV6-6, the J gene TRBJ1-2; D might be TRBD1 (5 bases). CDR3 length equals 14 residues. The V gene lost 2 bases and the J gene lost 4 bases, with 11 bases spanning the gap. The V gene's germline CDR1 is MNHNY and CDR2 SVGAGI (reference sequence). The CDR3 DNA reads TGTGCCAGCAGTTACCTCCCGACAGCCTATGGCTACACCTTC. Translation gives CASSYLPTAYGYTF.

V and J are TRBV5-4 and TRBJ2-7, with D possibly being TRBD1 (6 bases). V dropped 2 bases and J dropped 6 bases, with 9 bases sitting between them. Per the germline V gene, CDR1 is SGHNT and CDR2 is YYREEE (reference sequence). The CDR3 sequence is 12 residues long. DNA for the CDR3: TGTGCCAGCAGCTTCCTAGGGGGCGAGCAGTACTTC. This translates into CASSFLGGEQYF.

This clone has just a few counts. The V call is TRBV30, the J call TRBJ1-2; D unclear. The V gene lost 1 base and the J gene lost 7 bases, with 13 bases spanning the gap. The CDR3 is 13 amino acids. CDR1 and CDR2 (germline): GTSNPN, SVGIG (reference sequence). The CDR3 nucleotides are TGTGCCTGGAGTGGAGGCCACCTACCTGGCTACACCTTC. It translates to CAWSGGHLPGYTF.

Comments on this clone: A far bigger clonotype differs at one base, so this is likely a read error. The chain employs TRBV7-9 and TRBJ2-5; the D gene is possibly TRBD1 (5 bases). The germline V gene has CDR1 SEHNR and CDR2 FQNEAQ (reference sequence). The CDR3 totals 15 residues. Trimming took off 5 bases at V and 5 bases at J, with 18 bases between the two ends. The CDR3 DNA is TGTGCCAGCAGCATAAAGACAGAGTACCGGGAGACCCAGTACTTC. This translates into CASSIKTEYRETQYF. The full variable domain, with the rest looked up from reference TRBV7-9 and TRBJ2-5, is DTGVSQNPRHKITKRGQNVTFRCDPISEHNRLYWYRQTLGQGPEFLTYFQNEAQLEKSRLLSDRFSAERPKGSFSTLEIQRTEQGDSAMYLCASSIKTEYRETQYFGPGTRLLVL.

This clone showed up just a few times. The rearrangement joins TRBV10-3 to TRBJ1-3; maybe TRBD1 (5 bases). V shed 10 bases and J shed 0 bases, with 10 bases lying between them. CDR3 length: 13 residues. Germline CDR1 ENHRY, CDR2 SYGVKD. The CDR3 sequence is CASGGNSGNTIYF. CDR3 DNA: TGTGCCAGCGGGGGTAACTCTGGAAACACCATATATTTT.

This rearrangement joins TRBV6-5 to TRBJ2-7, with TRBD2 identical over 7 bases. This CDR3 has 11 amino acids. Per germline, CDR1 MNHEY and CDR2 SVGAGI. J lost 9 bases, V lost 6 bases, and 5 bases had no gene match. CDR3 DNA sequence: TGTGCCAGCAGCTATGGGGGGGGGCAGTACTTC. Residues: CASSYGGGQYF.

The V call is TRBV5-1, the J call TRBJ2-1; TRBD2 agrees at 8 bases. The CDR3 covers 14 residues. Looked up from germline, CDR1 is SGHRS and CDR2 is YFSETQ. J lost 3 bases, V lost 4 bases, and 3 bases had no gene match. DNA for the CDR3: TGCGCCAGCAGCCCCGGGGGGGGCTACAATGAGCAGTTCTTC. This gives the protein CASSPGGGYNEQFF.

The V gene is TRBV19, the J gene TRBJ1-2; 7 bases fit TRBD1. The V and J ends lost 1 base and 4 bases, in that order; junction bases with no gene match: 6. The germline V gene encodes CDR1 LNHDA and CDR2 SQIVND (reference sequence). CDR3 size: 15 residues. CDR3 region: CASSIGDSGTYGYTF. For the CDR3, the DNA is TGTGCCAGTAGTATAGGGGACAGCGGAACCTATGGCTACACCTTC.

The J gene is TRBJ1-1, the V gene TRBV29-1; 7 nucleotides align to TRBD1. This CDR3 has 14 residues. The germline V gene has CDR1 SQVTM and CDR2 ANQGSEA. V lost 4 bases and J lost 1; bases outside the gene matches: 6. The CDR3 region is CSVAKGAWNTEAFF. The CDR3 DNA is TGCAGCGTTGCTAAGGGGGCTTGGAACACTGAAGCTTTCTTT.

Here the CDR3 reads CASSLTGTSVGNEQFF. The CDR3 DNA sequence: TGTGCCAGCAGCTTGACCGGGACTAGCGTGGGTAATGAGCAGTTCTTC. J is TRBJ2-1 and V is TRBV7-6; 10 positions match TRBD2. Germline V gene sequence: CDR1 SGHVS, CDR2 FNYEAQ. This CDR3 is built from 16 residues. The V and J ends lost 3 bases and 7 bases, in that order; junction bases with no gene match: 9.

The chain links TRBV15 to TRBJ1-4, with a possible D match to TRBD1 (5 bases). The CDR3 extends over 15 amino acids. Trimming took off 5 bases at V and 0 bases at J, with 10 bases between the two ends. Germline V lookup: CDR1 LNHNV, CDR2 YYDKDF (reference sequence). CDR3 sequence: CATSERQTTNEKLFF. Written as DNA, the CDR3 is TGTGCCACCAGCGAAAGACAGACAACTAATGAAAAACTGTTTTTT.

The V call is TRBV29-1, the J call TRBJ2-6; D gene uncertain. The germline V and J ends were trimmed by 3 bases and 0 bases, with 12 bases remaining between them. There are 16 residues in the CDR3. The germline V gene has CDR1 SQVTM and CDR2 ANQGSEA. The CDR3 spells CSVDWPAPSGANVLTF. CDR3 DNA: TGCAGCGTTGATTGGCCCGCCCCCTCTGGGGCCAACGTCCTGACTTTC.

This clone was seen a handful of times. The J gene is TRBJ2-4, the V gene TRBV6-6, with D tentatively TRBD2 (5 bases). V was cut by 0 bases and J by 0 bases, with 6 bases left in between. Germline V gene sequence: CDR1 MNHNY, CDR2 SVGAGI (reference sequence). The CDR3 sequence is 15 residues long. The CDR3, as DNA: TGTGCCAGCAGTTACTCCGGGGAAGCCAAAAACATTCAGTACTTC. Protein: CASSYSGEAKNIQYF.

The chain uses TRBV5-1 and TRBJ2-7; 8 positions agree with TRBD1. CDR1 and CDR2 from the germline V gene are SGHRS and YFSETQ. The CDR3 has 13 residues. The V and J ends lost 7 bases and 3 bases, in that order; junction bases with no gene match: 6. The CDR3 sequence: CASVGQGNYEQYF. The CDR3 DNA is TGCGCCAGCGTCGGACAGGGCAACTACGAGCAGTACTTC.

The rearrangement joins TRBV6-5 to TRBJ2-7; TRBD2 matches 13 bases. The CDR3 has 13 residues. The germline CDR1 and CDR2 sequences are MNHEY and SVGAGI. V shed 8 bases and J 7 bases; nucleotides not matched to a gene: 5. Written as DNA, the CDR3 is TGTGCCAGCGCGACTAGCGGGAGGAGTGAGCAGTACTTC. Its translation is CASATSGRSEQYF.

This chain connects TRBV6-4 to TRBJ2-2; 8 bases fit TRBD2. Germline trimming cut 3 bases from V and 1 base from J; bases unmatched to any gene: 1. Germline assignment: CDR1 MRHNA and CDR2 SNTAGT. The CDR3 contains 15 residues. As DNA, the CDR3 is TGTGCCAGCAGTGAGAGCGGGAGGAACACCGGGGAGCTGTTTTTT. The encoded protein is CASSESGRNTGELFF.

The chain carries TRBV25-1 and TRBJ1-1, with D perhaps TRBD1 (5 bases). Per the germline V gene, CDR1 is MGHDK and CDR2 is SYGVNS. V lost 8 bases and J lost 1, with 8 bases in between. This CDR3 has 12 residues. This chain's CDR3 is CASSDRNTEAFF. The CDR3 DNA reads TGTGCCAGCTCAGACAGGAACACTGAAGCTTTCTTT. The entire variable domain, with the rest obtained from reference TRBV25-1 and TRBJ1-1, is as follows: EADIYQTPRYLVIGTGKKITLECSQTMGHDKMYWYQQDPGMELHLIHYSYGVNSTEKGDLSSESTVSRIRTEHFPLTLESARPSHTSQYLCASSDRNTEAFFGQGTRLTVV.

This clone was picked up a small number of times. The chain carries TRBV7-9 and TRBJ2-1; D unresolved. The CDR3 totals 11 residues. Germline CDR1 is SEHNR and CDR2 is FQNEAQ (reference sequence). V was cut by 5 bases and J by 4 bases, with 3 bases left in between. The CDR3 nucleotides are TGTGCCAGCAGCCCGTACAATGAGCAGTTCTTC. Amino acid sequence: CASSPYNEQFF.